These T cell receptor beta chains were read from a single sample in a study of cytomegalovirus exposure and HLA in healthy donors. Method: immunoSEQ multiplex PCR; TCRdb's copy keeps in-frame clones and lacks some. In the table there are about 190,000 clones, 75% to 90% of which are singletons. The sample comprised PBMCs. All receptors derive from a man in his thirties or forties in good health and CMV-seronegative. Each CDR3 is given with its conserved first and last residue. D genes are given only for firm matches. Clone size is shown for a subset of rows, as once, few, many or a class of expanded clone.

D gene,V gene,clone size,J gene,CDR3 protein,CDR3 DNA
TRBD1,TRBV4-1,.,TRBJ2-3,CASRGPDRGGTQYF,TGCGCCAGCAGGGGCCCGGACAGGGGCGGTACGCAGTATTTT
.,TRBV7-2,once,TRBJ2-2,CASSLGLGLTGELFF,TGTGCCAGCAGCTTAGGTCTGGGCTTAACCGGGGAGCTGTTTTTT
TRBD1,TRBV19,.,TRBJ2-3,CASNSGTGTDTQYF,TGTGCCAGTAATTCCGGGACAGGCACAGATACGCAGTATTTT
TRBD1,TRBV9,.,TRBJ1-2,CASSEVGQSYGYTF,TGTGCCAGCAGCGAGGTGGGACAGTCCTATGGCTACACCTTC
TRBD1,TRBV2,.,TRBJ2-3,CASSATEGDSRF,TGTGCCAGCAGTGCCACAGAAGGGGACAGTCGCTTT
TRBD1,TRBV19,.,TRBJ2-7,CASRDRGRLGEQYF,TGTGCCAGTAGGGACAGGGGGCGACTCGGCGAGCAGTACTTC
.,TRBV29-1,.,TRBJ1-5,CSVGEQGHQPQHF,TGCAGCGTTGGAGAGCAGGGTCATCAGCCCCAGCATTTT
.,TRBV6-5,.,TRBJ2-7,CASSPTGGQDEQYF,TGTGCCAGCAGCCCCACCGGAGGGCAGGACGAGCAGTACTTC
.,TRBV28,.,TRBJ1-5,CASSPGRGREDNQPQHF,TGTGCCAGCAGCCCAGGGCGGGGCAGGGAGGACAATCAGCCCCAGCATTTT
TRBD2,TRBV7-9,once,TRBJ2-3,CASSLGTSGSTDTQYF,TGTGCCAGCAGCTTAGGGACTAGCGGGAGCACAGATACGCAGTATTTT
.,TRBV4-3,.,TRBJ2-1,CASSQLAGYDEQFF,TGCGCCAGCAGCCAATTAGCCGGGTATGATGAGCAGTTCTTC
.,TRBV4-3,.,TRBJ2-3,CASSQDRDGTDTQYF,TGCGCCAGCAGCCAAGACAGGGATGGCACAGATACGCAGTATTTT
.,TRBV7-6,.,TRBJ2-3,CASSSLASSTDTQYF,TGTGCCAGCAGCTCCCTAGCGTCTAGCACAGATACGCAGTATTTT
TRBD1,TRBV7-2,.,TRBJ1-1,CASSQGQSNTEAFF,TGTGCCAGCAGCCAGGGACAGTCGAACACTGAAGCTTTCTTT
TRBD1,TRBV5-1,.,TRBJ2-1,CASSLGTGHYNEQFF,TGCGCCAGCAGCTTGGGGACAGGGCACTACAATGAGCAGTTCTTC
TRBD1,TRBV5-4,few,TRBJ1-1,CASSATGLTEAFF,TGTGCCAGCAGCGCGACAGGGCTAACTGAAGCTTTCTTT
.,TRBV6-5,.,TRBJ2-3,CASSRTDTDTQYF,TGTGCCAGCAGCCGGACAGACACAGATACGCAGTATTTT
.,TRBV7-8,.,TRBJ2-7,CASSYRESSSYEQYF,TGTGCCAGCAGCTACCGCGAATCTAGCTCCTACGAGCAGTACTTC
.,TRBV6-1,.,TRBJ2-7,CASRQDPEQYF,TGTGCCAGCAGACAGGATCCCGAGCAGTACTTC
.,TRBV7-9,.,TRBJ1-4,CASSPPRRSQALSEKLFF,TGTGCCAGCAGCCCCCCACGGCGATCCCAGGCCCTTTCCGAAAAACTGTTTTTT
TRBD1,TRBV28,.,TRBJ1-4,CASSFPGGQEKLFF,TGTGCCAGCAGTTTCCCAGGGGGCCAGGAAAAACTGTTTTTT
TRBD2,TRBV7-2,.,TRBJ2-7,CASRSRTSGGYEQYF,TGTGCCAGCAGATCCCGGACTAGCGGGGGTTACGAGCAGTACTTC
.,TRBV28,.,TRBJ2-3,CASSSPGRTGLGTQYF,TGTGCCAGCAGCTCACCGGGCCGAACAGGGTTGGGTACGCAGTATTTT
TRBD1,TRBV11-2,.,TRBJ2-3,CASSPWDSRVTDTQYF,TGTGCCAGCAGCCCGTGGGACAGTCGAGTCACAGATACGCAGTATTTT
.,TRBV20-1,.,TRBJ1-1,CSARDSREAFF,TGCAGTGCTAGAGATTCGAGGGAAGCTTTCTTT
TRBD2,TRBV19,.,TRBJ2-5,CASSIGGLAGLNYQETQYF,TGTGCCAGTAGTATAGGAGGACTAGCGGGCCTAAACTACCAAGAGACCCAGTACTTC
.,TRBV5-4,.,TRBJ2-1,CASSLSGNEQFF,TGTGCCAGCAGCTTGTCGGGGAATGAGCAGTTCTTC
.,TRBV7-9,.,TRBJ1-2,CASSYLDSDYGYTF,TGTGCCAGCAGCTATTTAGACAGCGACTATGGCTACACCTTC
.,TRBV5-4,.,TRBJ1-3,CASRPDSSPAYTIYF,TGTGCCAGCAGACCCGACAGTTCTCCGGCATACACCATATATTTT
TRBD1,TRBV6-5,.,TRBJ2-7,CATGTDHYEQYF,TGTGCCACCGGGACAGACCACTACGAGCAGTACTTC
TRBD2,TRBV4-1,.,TRBJ2-1,CASSQGGGSEQFF,TGCGCCAGCAGCCAAGGCGGGGGATCTGAGCAGTTCTTC
.,TRBV28,.,TRBJ2-7,CASSFRPGTYEQYF,TGTGCCAGCAGCTTCCGACCCGGGACCTACGAGCAGTACTTC
.,TRBV13,once,TRBJ2-3,CASGDMGGGFTDTQYF,TGTGCCAGCGGGGATATGGGGGGGGGCTTCACAGATACGCAGTATTTT
TRBD2,TRBV7-2,.,TRBJ2-7,CASSLRLAGGSSYEQYF,TGTGCCAGCAGCTTAAGACTAGCGGGAGGGAGCTCCTACGAGCAGTACTTC
.,TRBV6-5,.,TRBJ2-7,CASSYSLGGYEQYF,TGTGCCAGCAGTTACTCATTGGGGGGCTACGAGCAGTACTTC
.,TRBV2,.,TRBJ2-1,CASSPGGYNEQFF,TGTGCCAGCAGTCCCGGGGGCTACAATGAGCAGTTCTTC
.,TRBV19,.,TRBJ1-1,CASRREEVTEAFF,TGTGCCAGTAGGCGAGAAGAGGTCACTGAAGCTTTCTTT
.,TRBV15,.,TRBJ1-1,CATSRSRAPNTEAFF,TGTGCCACCAGCAGAAGCAGGGCTCCGAACACTGAAGCTTTCTTT
TRBD1,TRBV5-4,.,TRBJ1-2,CASSLVRGPYGYTF,TGTGCCAGCAGCTTGGTCAGGGGGCCCTATGGCTACACCTTC
.,TRBV7-2,.,TRBJ2-1,CASSFETHNEQFF,TGTGCCAGCAGCTTTGAGACTCACAATGAGCAGTTCTTC
.,TRBV28,few,TRBJ2-7,CASREDPYEQYF,TGTGCCAGCAGAGAGGATCCCTACGAGCAGTACTTC
.,TRBV6-5,.,TRBJ1-2,CASTLSTGNYGYTF,TGTGCCAGCACCTTGTCTACGGGTAACTATGGCTACACCTTC
TRBD1,TRBV6-5,.,TRBJ1-5,CASSTGGGSQPQHF,TGTGCCAGCAGCACAGGGGGCGGGAGTCAGCCCCAGCATTTT
.,TRBV5-4,.,TRBJ2-2,CASSHRDTTNTGELFF,TGTGCCAGCAGTCACCGGGACACAACAAACACCGGGGAGCTGTTTTTT
TRBD2,TRBV27,.,TRBJ2-3,CASSLRTQAGGFTDTQYF,TGTGCCAGCAGTTTAAGGACCCAAGCGGGGGGCTTCACAGATACGCAGTATTTT
TRBD1,TRBV7-9,.,TRBJ1-3,CSSSFDRDGNTIYF,TGTTCCAGCAGCTTTGACAGGGACGGAAACACCATATATTTT
.,TRBV5-4,.,TRBJ1-4,CASSLGQNRDEKLFF,TGTGCCAGCAGCTTGGGTCAAAATCGGGATGAAAAACTGTTTTTT
TRBD1,TRBV5-1,.,TRBJ1-1,CASSRGQGRGTEAFF,TGCGCCAGCAGCCGGGGACAGGGGCGGGGGACTGAAGCTTTCTTT